Listed here are 30 T cell receptor beta chains from one sample, sequenced in a study of cytomegalovirus exposure and HLA in healthy donors. The repertoire was sequenced with immunoSEQ multiplex PCR; TCRdb's copy has only in-frame clones and lacks some. The profile shows some 200,000 clones, approximately 86% of them singletons. The source material was PBMCs. The receptors stem from a young man in good health and CMV-seropositive.

The chain joins TRBV7-9 to TRBJ2-3, with 9 bases fitting TRBD2. Trimming at V came to 2 bases and at J to 0 bases, leaving 3 bases not matched to a gene. The V gene's germline CDR1 is SEHNR and CDR2 FQNEAQ (reference sequence). The CDR3 loop spans 16 amino acids. DNA for the CDR3: TGTGCCAGCAGCTTATCCCTAGCGGGGAGCACAGATACGCAGTATTTT. Amino acids: CASSLSLAGSTDTQYF.

The chain joins TRBV10-2 to TRBJ2-2; unclear D gene. Germline V gene lookup returns CDR1 WSHSY and CDR2 SAAADI. This CDR3 spans 13 amino acids. Trimming pared 8 bases from V and 6 bases from J, leaving 13 bases between. DNA of the CDR3: TGCGCCAGCTTCGAAGGCGGACCCGGGGAGCTGTTTTTT. Translation: CASFEGGPGELFF.

V and J are TRBV5-1 and TRBJ2-3; D call uncertain. This CDR3 has 13 amino acids. With 6 bases removed from V and 6 bases from J, the gap between germline ends came to 14 bases. Germline V gene lookup returns CDR1 SGHRS and CDR2 YFSETQ. CDR3: CASNPSSEDTQYF. The CDR3 nucleotides are TGCGCCAGCAACCCTTCATCCGAGGATACGCAGTATTTT.

The V gene is TRBV30, the J gene TRBJ2-7; TRBD2 might be the D (6 bases). The CDR3 spans 14 residues. Per germline, CDR1 GTSNPN and CDR2 SVGIG (reference sequence). Trimming left V 2 bases short and J 1 base short, with 12 bases between. The CDR3 bases are TGTGCCTGGAGTCAACGGGGGTTATCCTACGAGCAGTACTTC. Translated, it gives CAWSQRGLSYEQYF.

The rearrangement joins TRBV5-6 to TRBJ1-5, with a tentative D call TRBD1 (6 bases). CDR3 length equals 12 residues. V lost 4 bases, J lost 6 bases, and 8 bases lay in between. Germline values: CDR1 SGHDT, CDR2 YYEEEE. This CDR3 is CASSAGVQPQHF. The CDR3, as DNA: TGTGCCAGCAGCGCAGGGGTTCAGCCCCAGCATTTT.

The chain has TRBV5-1 and TRBJ2-6, with D perhaps matching TRBD1 (5 bases). Trimming took off 0 bases at V and 0 bases at J, with 13 bases between the two ends. Per the germline V gene, CDR1 is SGHRS and CDR2 is YFSETQ. CDR3 length: 18 residues. CDR3 region: CASSLEGRVGSGANVLTF. The CDR3 DNA follows: TGCGCCAGCAGCTTGGAGGGCAGGGTGGGCTCTGGGGCCAACGTCCTGACTTTC.

The chain carries TRBV7-9 and TRBJ2-3; 9 bases are shared with TRBD2. In germline, CDR1 is SEHNR, CDR2 FQNEAQ (reference sequence). The CDR3 runs to 15 residues. V lost 4 bases, J lost 5 bases, and 7 bases stayed unmatched. This chain's CDR3 is CASSSRSGGLDTQYF. The CDR3 nucleotides are TGTGCCAGCAGCTCCCGCAGCGGGGGGCTAGATACGCAGTATTTT.

This chain links TRBV9 with TRBJ2-7, with 7 positions matching TRBD1. Germline V gene lookup returns CDR1 SGDLS and CDR2 YYNGEE. V lost 4 bases to trimming and J lost 0 bases; unmatched junction nucleotides: 7. The CDR3 is 15 residues long. The CDR3 DNA follows: TGTGCCAGCAGCCCCCGGGACAGTTCCTCCTACGAGCAGTACTTC. It is translated as CASSPRDSSSYEQYF.

The rearrangement uses TRBV11-2 and TRBJ2-7; tentatively, D is TRBD2 (6 bases). Trimming took 9 bases from V and 7 from J, leaving 19 bases between them. The CDR3 sequence is 13 residues long. CDR1 is SGHAT, CDR2 FQNNGV, per germline. CDR3 sequence (DNA): TGTGCCAGTACTAGCTCTCGGTCGAGAGAGCAGTACTTC. This sequence encodes CASTSSRSREQYF.

The chain is built from TRBV5-1 and TRBJ2-7; D is uncertain. The V and J ends lost 5 bases and 0 bases respectively, with 15 bases between them. CDR1 SGHRS and CDR2 YFSETQ come from the germline V gene. CDR3 length equals 15 residues. CDR3 bases: TGCGCCAGCAGACCTCAACAGCGAAGCTCCTACGAGCAGTACTTC. Amino acid sequence: CASRPQQRSSYEQYF.

Turning to this clone: A much larger clone is a single base away; this may be a read error. V usage is TRBV11-2 and J usage is TRBJ2-7; D is unclear. Trimming took off 0 bases at V and 0 bases at J, with 3 bases between the two ends. Germline-derived CDR1 and CDR2 are SGHAT and FQNNGV. The CDR3 runs to 13 residues. In DNA, the CDR3 is TGTGCCAGCAGCTTAGACGGCTCCTACGAGCAGTACTTC. It yields the protein CASSLDGSYEQYF. Full variable domain (outside the CDR3, taken from reference TRBV11-2 and TRBJ2-7): EAGVAQSPRYKIIEKRQSVAFWCNPISGHATLYWYQQILGQGPKLLIQFQNNGVVDDSQLPKDRFSAERLKGVDSTLKIQPAKLEDSAVYLCASSLDGSYEQYFGPGTRLTVT.

This clone was observed a single time. The rearrangement uses TRBV19 and TRBJ1-3, with D hard to call. The CDR3 is 15 residues long. V was cut by 3 bases and J by 4 bases, with 13 bases left in between. The germline gives CDR1 LNHDA, CDR2 SQIVND (reference sequence). CDR3 DNA: TGTGCCAGTAGTATGCGAGTCAGATCGGGAAACACCATATATTTT. This codes for CASSMRVRSGNTIYF. The variable domain in full, completed from reference TRBV19 and TRBJ1-3, reads DGGITQSPKYLFRKEGQNVTLSCEQNLNHDAMYWYRQDPGQGLRLIYYSQIVNDFQKGDIAEGYSVSREKKESFPLTVTSAQKNPTAFYLCASSMRVRSGNTIYFGEGSWLTVV.

This chain links TRBV4-3 with TRBJ2-1; D is perhaps TRBD2 (7 bases). The CDR3 covers 14 residues. CDR1 is LGHNA and CDR2 is YSLEER in the germline V gene. The V gene lost 4 bases and the J gene lost 6 bases, with 13 bases spanning the gap. The CDR3 loop is CASSLGRGANEQFF. The CDR3 nucleotides read TGCGCCAGCAGCCTCGGACGGGGGGCCAATGAGCAGTTCTTC.

The CDR3 bases are TGCGCCAGCAGCCCCGACTCCGAGTATGGCTACACCTTC. Translating it yields CASSPDSEYGYTF. The chain links TRBV4-1 to TRBJ1-2, with D hard to call. Germline CDR1 and CDR2: MGHRA and YSYEKL. CDR3 length: 13 residues. Trimming shortened V by 4 bases and J by 5 bases, and 11 bases separated the two germline ends.

CDR3 nucleotides: TGCGCCAGCAGCTTTTCCGCCCAAGGCACAGATACGCAGTATTTT. It is translated as CASSFSAQGTDTQYF. The V and J genes are TRBV5-1 and TRBJ2-3; D is undetermined. V shed 2 bases and J shed 1 base, with 11 bases lying between them. The germline gives CDR1 SGHRS, CDR2 YFSETQ. The CDR3 has 15 residues.

The CDR3 protein is CASSQEAAATFYEQYF. The CDR3 DNA follows: TGCGCCAGCAGCCAAGAGGCGGCGGCGACGTTCTACGAGCAGTACTTC. This chain uses TRBV4-1 with TRBJ2-7, with D uncertain. CDR1 MGHRA and CDR2 YSYEKL come from the germline V gene. This CDR3 has 16 amino acids. V lost 0 bases and J 3 bases, leaving 15 bases between the germline ends.

V is TRBV2 and J is TRBJ1-2, with D unresolved. This CDR3 is built from 13 residues. Germline values: CDR1 SNHLY, CDR2 FYNNEI. The germline V and J ends were trimmed by 4 bases and 1 base, with 7 bases remaining between them. DNA for the CDR3: TGTGCCAGCAGTGCTCTTGATAACTATGGCTACACCTTC. Encoded protein: CASSALDNYGYTF. The whole variable domain, filled in from reference TRBV2 and TRBJ1-2, reads EPEVTQTPSHQVTQMGQEVILRCVPISNHLYFYWYRQILGQKVEFLVSFYNNEISEKSEIFDDQFSVERPDGSNFTLKIRSTKLEDSAMYFCASSALDNYGYTFGSGTRLTVV.

The V call is TRBV7-9, the J call TRBJ1-4; maybe TRBD1 (5 bases). Germline CDR1 reads SEHNR; CDR2 reads FQNEAQ (reference sequence). The CDR3 has 14 amino acids. V was clipped by 10 bases and J by 6 bases, with 18 bases between them. CDR3 in DNA: TGTGCCACCACTGGGGCCATCGGAGATGAAAAACTGTTTTTT. Protein: CATTGAIGDEKLFF.

The chain employs TRBV2 and TRBJ2-3; D is undetermined. Germline assignment: CDR1 SNHLY and CDR2 FYNNEI. Trimming left V 2 bases short and J 6 bases short, with 12 bases between. The CDR3 length is 14 residues. In DNA form, the CDR3 reads TGTGCCAGCAGTGAATTTACCCTTGGGGATACGCAGTATTTT. This codes for CASSEFTLGDTQYF.

The chain uses TRBV5-1 and TRBJ2-1; no clear D gene. There are 14 residues in the CDR3. Trimming shortened V by 0 bases and J by 9 bases, and 13 bases separated the two germline ends. The germline gives CDR1 SGHRS, CDR2 YFSETQ. The CDR3 protein is CASSLVSSVSEQFF. The CDR3 bases are TGCGCCAGCAGCTTGGTCAGTTCTGTCAGTGAGCAGTTCTTC.

V is TRBV7-9 and J is TRBJ1-2, with a tentative D call TRBD1 (5 bases). The germline CDR1 and CDR2 sequences are SEHNR and FQNEAQ (reference sequence). The CDR3 spans 13 residues. The V gene lost 6 bases and the J gene lost 8 bases, with 16 bases spanning the gap. The CDR3 reads CASRDSTGYGYTF. The CDR3 nucleotides read TGTGCCAGCAGAGACAGTACGGGATACGGCTACACCTTC.

The genes are TRBV2 and TRBJ2-5; D is perhaps TRBD1 or TRBD2 (6 bases each). Germline CDR1 and CDR2: SNHLY and FYNNEI. The CDR3 is made up of 14 amino acids. Deletions cut 5 bases from V and 5 bases from J, with 15 bases between. In nucleotides, the CDR3 is TGTGCCAGCAGTTCCCTGATAGGGGGGGAGACCCAGTACTTC. Residues: CASSSLIGGETQYF.

The V and J genes are TRBV27 and TRBJ2-1; TRBD2 matches at 10 bases. The CDR3 is 15 amino acids. Germline V CDR1 and CDR2: MNHEY, SMNVEV (reference sequence). Germline trimming cut 1 base from V and 8 bases from J; bases unmatched to any gene: 5. CDR3 coding DNA: TGTGCCAGCAGTTTATTACTAGCGGGAAACGATGAGCAGTTCTTC. It yields the protein CASSLLLAGNDEQFF.

The chain uses TRBV7-2 and TRBJ2-7, with a weak D call TRBD1 (6 bases). Germline-derived CDR1 and CDR2 are SGHTA and FQGNSA. Deletions cut 2 bases from V and 6 bases from J, with 11 bases between. The CDR3 length is 13 residues. For the CDR3, the DNA is TGTGCCAGCAGCTTAAGTGGGACACCCGAGCAGTACTTC. This codes for CASSLSGTPEQYF.

The J gene is TRBJ1-2, the V gene TRBV6-5; a possible D gene is TRBD1 (5 bases). This CDR3 spans 13 amino acids. Germline CDR1 and CDR2: MNHEY and SVGAGI. V lost 3 bases and J lost 4, with 9 bases in between. In nucleotides, the CDR3 is TGTGCCAGCAGTTATGAGGGGCTCTATGGCTACACCTTC. Its translation: CASSYEGLYGYTF.

The J gene is TRBJ2-2, the V gene TRBV6-1, with D perhaps matching TRBD1 (5 bases). The CDR3 extends over 12 amino acids. The germline V gene encodes CDR1 MNHNS and CDR2 SASEGT. V shed 5 bases and J shed 8 bases, with 9 bases lying between them. CDR3 bases: TGTGCCAGCAGTCTAGGGGCGGGGGAGCTGTTTTTT. Its protein product is CASSLGAGELFF.

This chain uses TRBV25-1 with TRBJ1-3; D call uncertain. V was pared by 4 bases and J by 4 bases, with 8 bases between. The CDR3 has 13 residues. Germline lookup yields CDR1 MGHDK and CDR2 SYGVNS. Here the CDR3 reads CASSGLFGNTIYF. CDR3 nucleotide sequence: TGTGCCAGCAGTGGTTTATTCGGAAACACCATATATTTT.

The genes are TRBV5-1 and TRBJ2-5, with D perhaps matching TRBD1 (6 bases). Germline loops: CDR1 SGHRS, CDR2 YFSETQ. The CDR3 consists of 14 residues. Trimming removed 2 bases at V and 3 bases at J, with 11 bases between. CDR3 sequence reads: CASSLGPGEETQYF. The CDR3 bases are TGCGCCAGCAGCTTAGGGCCAGGGGAAGAGACCCAGTACTTC. The whole variable domain, filled in from reference TRBV5-1 and TRBJ2-5, reads KAGVTQTPRYLIKTRGQQVTLSCSPISGHRSVSWYQQTPGQGLQFLFEYFSETQRNKGNFPGRFSGRQFSNSRSEMNVSTLELGDSALYLCASSLGPGEETQYFGPGTRLLVL.

In this sample, this clone turned up a few times. The chain employs TRBV28 and TRBJ2-2; the D is unclear. Trimming removed 7 bases at V and 6 bases at J, with 15 bases between. CDR1 and CDR2 (germline): MDHEN, SYDVKM. This CDR3 has 14 amino acids. CDR3 bases: TGTGCCAGCAAAAAACGTCGGGTCTCCGGGGAGCTGTTTTTT. It yields the protein CASKKRRVSGELFF.

The J gene is TRBJ2-2, the V gene TRBV2; a possible D gene is TRBD1 (5 bases). Germline V gives CDR1 SNHLY, CDR2 FYNNEI. The CDR3 totals 16 residues. V was clipped by 3 bases and J by 8 bases, with 19 bases between them. This CDR3 reads CASSEAPHKGIGELFF. In DNA, the CDR3 is TGTGCCAGCAGTGAGGCCCCCCACAAGGGGATAGGGGAGCTGTTTTTT.